Listed here is a single T cell receptor (beta chain). Primers included in the PCR were 60 Vbeta and 13 Jbeta primers. Profiled with immunoSEQ multiplex PCR; TCRdb holds only in-frame clones, not every one. The table includes 150,000 to 180,000 clones, around 75% detected once. These data come from a study of cytomegalovirus exposure and HLA in healthy donors. Study overall: Counted in an early data release were tens of millions of unique TCRs from HLA-typed donors.

The CDR3 covers 13 residues. Unmatched junction bases numbered 8, after V lost 4 bases and J lost 8 bases. CDR1 is SGHDN, CDR2 FVKESK, per germline. The receptor was isolated from a man aged 25 to 40 in good health and CMV-seropositive. This sequence joins TRBV14 and TRBJ2-7, with 7 nucleotides matching TRBD2. The specimen sequenced was PBMCs. This chain's CDR3 is CASSLAGGGKQYF. The CDR3, as DNA: TGTGCCAGCAGCCTCGCTGGCGGGGGAAAGCAGTACTTC.